This T cell receptor (beta chain) was captured by sequencing in a study of CD8+ T cells in alopecia areata (dated by TCRdb to the late 2010s). With respect to the entire study: Treated patients were enrolled in an open-label pilot trial of oral tofacitinib at 5 to 10 mg twice daily for moderate-to-severe alopecia areata. Patients received tofacitinib for 6 to 18 months and were then followed off drug for 6 months to check for delayed response and recurrence. Disease severity in treated patients was measured with the SALT score, which quantifies the percentage of affected scalp surface area. In both human patients and the C3H/HeJ mouse model, the study applied high-throughput TCRbeta sequencing to look at T cell clonal expansion in alopecia areata. Scalp tissue and sorted CD4+ and CD8+ peripheral blood T cells from patchy and totalis/universalis alopecia areata patients and from healthy controls were covered by human TCRbeta sequencing. Biopsies were taken from tofacitinib-treated patients at baseline and at 4 and 24 weeks of treatment, and a later scalp biopsy was taken in several of the tofacitinib-treated patients. Scalp clonality was compared among normal scalp (n=4), patchy alopecia areata scalp (n=8), and alopecia totalis/universalis scalp (n=8). RNA was extracted with the PAXgene miRNA kit for fixed scalp, the miRNeasy kit for PBMCs, and the RNeasy kit for mouse skin. TCRbeta CDR3 regions were amplified by immunoSEQ multiplex PCR with 35 Vbeta forward and 13 Jbeta reverse primers.

CDR1 and CDR2, per the germline V gene, are SNHLY and FYNNEI. Ends trimmed: V by 5 bases, J by 7 bases; bases unmatched to a gene: 5. The CDR3 contains 13 residues, cysteine and phenylalanine counted. The CDR3 DNA has 39 bases and is translated from base 1. Library prep was done by the immunoSEQ multiplex PCR assay. RNA was extracted from all samples and reverse transcribed into cDNA as template for TCR sequencing. First-strand cDNA was synthesized using SuperScript III with a 2:1 mix of oligo-dT and random hexamers. Amplification bias was assessed with a synthetic immune receptor repertoire, and residual bias was removed computationally. Processing in the source paper ran as follows. Raw reads were preprocessed to remove errors, and CDR3 was defined according to IMGT conventions as the region from the conserved cysteine to phenylalanine. Clonality was computed as 1 minus the Shannon entropy, with the entropy normalized by log2 of the number of productive unique TCRs. CD4 or CD8 identity of scalp clones was inferred by cross-referencing scalp TCRbeta sequences with sorted blood CD4 and CD8 repertoires. TCRdb's version of the immuneACCESS table is confined to in-frame rearrangements and falls short of the full clone set. An unresolved V gene accounts for under half of the shortfall where checked; the remainder is of unknown origin. The DNA was the basis for D and trimming; V, J and clone size are from that table. Here the sample has 150,000 to 250,000 clones; 50% to 60% occur a single time. The ten largest clones add up to around 3.2% of the sample.

The sample's time point label, in plain terms: less than five weeks on oral tofacitinib. The treatment or condition label on this specimen signifies: oral pan-JAK inhibitor, 5-10 mg twice daily. From alopecia areata patients, peripheral blood was collected along with lesional scalp punch biopsies. PBMCs were isolated by density centrifugation and stained for CD3, CD4 and CD8, after which CD4+ and CD8+ T cells were sorted on a FACSAria. Results the study describes overall, beyond this receptor: Because the treated cohort was small and included a single nonresponder, larger studies are needed to assess links between baseline CD8+ expansion and response. Compared with mice, TCR sequences shared between patients were less clear, possibly partly because of HLA diversity across the patient population. Unlike mouse skin, which is dominated by gammadelta T cells, normal human skin has resident alphabeta T cells that are also sequenced, and this complicates analysis of the scalp TCR repertoire. Scalp clonality and the number of expanded CD8+ clones among the top 100 scalp clones were significantly decreased by tofacitinib. During tofacitinib treatment, many expanded lesional clones remained in scalp and blood, and this persistence may partly explain relapse after treatment is stopped. Compared with normal scalp, lesional scalp, particularly in alopecia totalis/universalis, had higher clonality and more expanded CD8+ clones, which suggests antigenic drive.

With respect to this clone: Its antigen is not yet known. No qualities accompany the bases; no much larger clone lies one base away.

Recombination connected TRBV2 to TRBJ1-1, with TRBD1 identical over 9 junction bases. The sequences come from CD4+ T cells sorted from blood, collected at week 4, from a patient treated with tofacitinib. The TCR was taken from a human donor with alopecia areata. DNA sequence: TGTGCCAGCAGTTCGGACAGGGGTGATGAAGCTTTCTTT. Translation gives CASSSDRGDEAFF.